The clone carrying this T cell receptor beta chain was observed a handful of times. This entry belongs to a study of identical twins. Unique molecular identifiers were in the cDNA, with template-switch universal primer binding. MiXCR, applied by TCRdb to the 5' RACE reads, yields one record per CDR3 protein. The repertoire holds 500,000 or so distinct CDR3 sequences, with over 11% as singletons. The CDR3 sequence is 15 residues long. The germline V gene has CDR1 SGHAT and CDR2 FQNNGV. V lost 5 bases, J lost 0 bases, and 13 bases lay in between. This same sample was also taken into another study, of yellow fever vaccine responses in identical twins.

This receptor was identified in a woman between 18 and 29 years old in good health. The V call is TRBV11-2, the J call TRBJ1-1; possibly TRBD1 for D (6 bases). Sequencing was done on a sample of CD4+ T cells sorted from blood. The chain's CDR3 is CASSLDSAMNTEAFF. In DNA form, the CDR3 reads TGTGCCAGCAGCCTGGACAGCGCCATGAACACTGAAGCTTTCTTT.